This T cell receptor beta chain was recovered during a study of blood T cell repertoires in COVID-19. The overall study: From T cells, B-cell-depleted T cells, or PBMCs came the material, which was cDNA or gDNA.

The protocol was immunoSEQ multiplex PCR, while the TCRdb copy is restricted to in-frame clones and leaves out a portion. The data show approximately 72,000 clones, 86% seen once. The CDR3 contains 15 residues. Germline loops: CDR1 LGHNA, CDR2 YNFKEQ. The V and J ends lost 0 bases and 7 bases, in that order; junction bases with no gene match: 5. The TCR sequence derives from an older woman with acute or convalescent COVID-19. The genes are TRBV4-2 and TRBJ1-2; TRBD1 aligns across 10 bases. The material sequenced was peripheral blood. DNA for the CDR3: TGTGCCAGCAGCCAAGATCGACAGGGGGCAAGTGGCTACACCTTC. Protein sequence: CASSQDRQGASGYTF.